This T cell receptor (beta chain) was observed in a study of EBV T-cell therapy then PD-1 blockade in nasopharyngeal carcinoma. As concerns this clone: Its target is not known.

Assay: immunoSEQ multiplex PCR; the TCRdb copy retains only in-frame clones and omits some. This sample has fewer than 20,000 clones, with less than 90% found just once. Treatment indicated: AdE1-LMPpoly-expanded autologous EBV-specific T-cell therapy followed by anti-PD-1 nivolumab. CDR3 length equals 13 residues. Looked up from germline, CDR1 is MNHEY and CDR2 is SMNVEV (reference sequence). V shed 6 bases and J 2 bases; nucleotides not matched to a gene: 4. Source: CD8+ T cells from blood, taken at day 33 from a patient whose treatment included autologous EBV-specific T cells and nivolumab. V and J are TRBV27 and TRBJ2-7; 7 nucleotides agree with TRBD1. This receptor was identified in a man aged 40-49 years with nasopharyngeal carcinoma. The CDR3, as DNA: TGTGCCAGCAGCATAGGGACAGCCTACGAGCAGTACTTC. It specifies CASSIGTAYEQYF.